These 7 T cell receptor beta chains originate from one sample sequenced in a study of identical twins. TCRdb processed the 5' RACE reads anew with MiXCR; each CDR3 protein has one entry. Seen here are under 250,000 distinct CDR3 sequences, approximately 9% observed once, and the top ten hold about 5%. The sequenced material came from memory (CD45RO+) T cells sorted from blood. The receptors here all came from a woman under 30 in good health.

The table lists this clonotype with many counts. The rearrangement joins TRBV27 to TRBJ2-2; D gene ambiguous. The V end lost 8 bases, the J end lost 3 bases, and 10 bases lay between the germline ends. CDR1 is MNHEY, CDR2 SMNVEV, per germline (reference sequence). The CDR3 is 13 amino acids. CDR3 sequence (DNA): TGTGCCAGCGCAGAGACTTACACCGGGGAGCTGTTTTTT. This encodes CASAETYTGELFF.

A few counts support this clonotype. V usage is TRBV6-4 and J usage is TRBJ2-5; 9 bases line up with TRBD2. In germline, CDR1 is MRHNA, CDR2 SNTAGT. Trimming cost V 7 bases and J 5 bases; bases outside gene matches: 8. This CDR3 contains 14 residues. CDR3 residues: CASKTSGNSETQYF. Here the CDR3 DNA reads TGTGCCAGCAAGACTAGCGGTAACTCGGAGACCCAGTACTTC.

This clonotype appeared a few times. This chain uses TRBV7-8 with TRBJ2-4; 9 nucleotides agree with TRBD2. This CDR3 comprises 20 residues. V shed 0 bases and J 0 bases; nucleotides not matched to a gene: 12. Germline V CDR1 and CDR2: SGHVS, FQNEAQ. The CDR3 DNA reads TGTGCCAGCAGCTTAGCGCCAAGCGGGGGGACGCACCTAGCCAAAAACATTCAGTACTTC. Protein sequence: CASSLAPSGGTHLAKNIQYF.

The V and J genes are TRBV7-2 and TRBJ2-5; the match to TRBD2 covers 7 bases. CDR1 and CDR2 (germline): SGHTA, FQGNSA. V dropped 4 bases and J dropped 3; count of bases not matched to a gene: 8. The CDR3 is made up of 15 amino acids. DNA of the CDR3: TGTGCCAGCAGCTCCCGTGGACTAGGGGAAGAGACCCAGTACTTC. Protein product: CASSSRGLGEETQYF.

The J gene is TRBJ2-3, the V gene TRBV27; 7 positions match TRBD1. The CDR3 sequence is 14 residues long. The junction had 5 bases not matched to a gene; V was cut back by 6 bases and J by 2 bases. Germline loops: CDR1 MNHEY, CDR2 SMNVEV (reference sequence). The CDR3 loop reads CASRQGTTTDTQYF. Written as DNA, the CDR3 is TGTGCCAGCAGACAGGGGACGACCACAGATACGCAGTATTTT.

As concerns this clonotype: A much more abundant neighbour one base away suggests this may be a read error. V usage is TRBV29-1 and J usage is TRBJ2-1; no firm D call. V lost 2 bases, J lost 9 bases, and 11 bases lay in between. The CDR3 consists of 12 residues. CDR1 is SQVTM, CDR2 ANQGSEA, per germline. This CDR3 reads CSVEWAEAEQFF. The CDR3 DNA follows: TGCAGCGTTGAATGGGCAGAGGCTGAGCAGTTCTTC.

This clonotype occurred a few times. The V call is TRBV20-1, the J call TRBJ2-1; the D is unclear. CDR3 size: 14 residues. CDR1 DFQATT and CDR2 SNEGSKA come from the germline V gene (reference sequence). Trimming stripped 7 bases from V and 0 bases from J, with 13 bases between. The CDR3 loop is CSVETPTSYNEQFF. Here the CDR3 DNA reads TGCAGTGTTGAGACCCCCACCTCCTACAATGAGCAGTTCTTC.